This TCR beta chain was identified during a study of blood T cells in healthy people across ages. The study, taken as a whole, reports: The study found more naive CD4+ cells and higher diversity in long-lived than aged donors.

A second PCR, run for about 6 to 12 cycles, used a sample-barcoded 5' primer plus a J-beta primer mix. TCRdb re-derived calls from the 5' RACE reads in MiXCR, one entry per CDR3 protein. The sample holds 750,000 to 950,000 distinct CDR3 sequences, about 53% seen once. Remarks on this clonotype: As yet, its antigen is unknown.

The CDR3 runs to 13 residues. Deletions cut 5 bases from V and 7 bases from J, with 14 bases between. Germline-derived CDR1 and CDR2 are LGHDT and YNNKEL (reference sequence). Researchers collected ten milliliters of peripheral blood from every single donor. Per individual sample, total RNA of at least 5 micrograms was extracted. The chain couples TRBV3-1 to TRBJ1-2; possibly TRBD1 for D (6 bases). The source is a man aged 80 or over in good health. What was sequenced was blood. CDR3 residues: CASSTTGYFGYTF. In nucleotides, the CDR3 is TGTGCCAGCAGCACTACAGGGTATTTTGGCTACACCTTC.